This T cell receptor (beta chain) was profiled in a study of cytomegalovirus exposure and HLA in healthy donors. Study as a whole: As released early, the data held about 85 million unique TCRs from HLA-typed donors.

Whole-study results and caveats: Later on, a genetic analysis was performed. It linked a missense variant in DCLRE1C with V- and J-gene trimming of TCR beta.

Germline V gene sequence: CDR1 SGHRS, CDR2 YFSETQ. CDR3 length equals 18 residues. J lost 4 bases, V lost 4 bases, and 11 bases had no gene match. Both 60 Vbeta primers and 13 Jbeta primers went into the PCR. Generated by immunoSEQ multiplex PCR, the TCRdb table keeps only in-frame clones and is missing some. The table shows 270,000 or so clones, with more than 80% occurring only once. This clone came up once. The antigen is unknown. The sequence was collected from a man aged 35 to 55 in good health and CMV-seropositive. The sequenced sample was PBMCs. The gene calls are TRBV5-1 and TRBJ2-3; 14 bases are shared with TRBD2. The CDR3 nucleotides read TGCGCCAGCAGCCGTAACACAGGACTAGCGGGAGGTGCAGATACGCAGTATTTT. It specifies CASSRNTGLAGGADTQYF.